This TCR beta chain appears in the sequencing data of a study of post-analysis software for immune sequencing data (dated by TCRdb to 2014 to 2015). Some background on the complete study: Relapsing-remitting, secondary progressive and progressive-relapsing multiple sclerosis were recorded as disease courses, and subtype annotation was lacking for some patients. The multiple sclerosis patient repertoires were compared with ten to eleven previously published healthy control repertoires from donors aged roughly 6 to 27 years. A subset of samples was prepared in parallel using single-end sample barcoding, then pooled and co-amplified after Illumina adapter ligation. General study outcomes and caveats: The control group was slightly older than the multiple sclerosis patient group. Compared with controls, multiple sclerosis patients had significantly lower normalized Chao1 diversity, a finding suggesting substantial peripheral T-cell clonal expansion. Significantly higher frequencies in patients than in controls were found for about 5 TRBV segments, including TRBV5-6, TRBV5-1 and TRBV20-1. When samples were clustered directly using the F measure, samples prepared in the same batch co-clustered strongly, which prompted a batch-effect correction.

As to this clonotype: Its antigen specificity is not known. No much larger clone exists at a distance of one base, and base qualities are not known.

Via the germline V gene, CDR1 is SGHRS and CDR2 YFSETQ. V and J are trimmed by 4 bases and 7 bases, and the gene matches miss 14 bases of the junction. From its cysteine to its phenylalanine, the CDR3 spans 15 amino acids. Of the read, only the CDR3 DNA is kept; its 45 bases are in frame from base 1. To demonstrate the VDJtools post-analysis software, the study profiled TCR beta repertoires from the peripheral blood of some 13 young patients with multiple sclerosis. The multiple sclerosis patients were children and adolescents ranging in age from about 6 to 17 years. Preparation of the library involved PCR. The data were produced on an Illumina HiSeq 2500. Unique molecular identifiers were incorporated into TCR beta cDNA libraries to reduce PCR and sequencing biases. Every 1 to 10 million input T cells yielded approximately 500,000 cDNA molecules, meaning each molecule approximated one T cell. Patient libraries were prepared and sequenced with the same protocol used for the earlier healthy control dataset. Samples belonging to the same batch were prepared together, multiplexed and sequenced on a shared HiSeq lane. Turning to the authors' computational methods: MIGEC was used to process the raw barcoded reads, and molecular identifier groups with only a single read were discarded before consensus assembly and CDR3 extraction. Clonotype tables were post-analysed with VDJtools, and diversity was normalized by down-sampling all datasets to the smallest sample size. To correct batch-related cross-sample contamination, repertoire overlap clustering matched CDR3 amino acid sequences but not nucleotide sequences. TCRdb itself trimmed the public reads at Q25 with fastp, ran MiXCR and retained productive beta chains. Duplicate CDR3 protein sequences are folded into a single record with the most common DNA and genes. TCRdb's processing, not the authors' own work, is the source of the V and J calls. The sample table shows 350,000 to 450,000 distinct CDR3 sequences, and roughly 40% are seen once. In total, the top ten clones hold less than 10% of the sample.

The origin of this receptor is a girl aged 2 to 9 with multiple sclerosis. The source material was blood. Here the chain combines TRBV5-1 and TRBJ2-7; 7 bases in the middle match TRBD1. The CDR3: CASSVDRASYNEQYF. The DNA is TGCGCCAGCAGCGTAGACAGGGCTTCCTACAATGAGCAGTACTTC.